Listed below are T cell receptor beta chains from one sample, sequenced in a study of T cell repertoires in cytomegalovirus infection. TCRdb reprocessed the reads via MiXCR and lists one record per CDR3 protein. The data contain a few hundred thousand distinct CDR3 sequences, about 25% of them seen just once; the ten biggest clones take up about 13%. The sample taken for sequencing was PBMCs. These receptor sequences come from a human donor in good health (CMV status not recorded). Some clones in this sample may be carry-over from other donors' samples. The CDR3 runs from the conserved cysteine through the conserved F or W. The D gene is left open where the match is weak. Where a row states a size, it is once, few, many or the class of an expanded clone; other rows omit it.

V gene	clone size	D gene	J gene	CDR3 protein	CDR3 DNA
TRBV6-5	-	-	TRBJ2-1	CASSLGLLHNEQFF	TGTGCCAGCAGTCTGGGACTCCTACACAATGAGCAGTTCTTC
TRBV9	-	TRBD1	TRBJ1-1	CASSVEGQRDTEAFF	TGTGCCAGCAGCGTAGAGGGACAGAGAGACACTGAAGCTTTCTTT
TRBV5-1	few	TRBD2	TRBJ2-1	CASSLGPSGGAAAEQFF	TGCGCCAGCAGCTTGGGCCCTAGCGGGGGGGCCGCAGCAGAGCAGTTCTTC
TRBV20-1	few	-	TRBJ2-3	CSARDHGSGSLPSTDTQYF	TGCAGTGCTAGAGATCACGGTAGCGGAAGCCTTCCCTCCACAGATACGCAGTATTTT
TRBV7-1	-	TRBD1	TRBJ2-7	CASSLLTGGNEQYF	TGTGCCAGCAGCCTCCTGACAGGGGGAAACGAGCAGTACTTC
TRBV5-8	few	-	TRBJ2-1	CASSLGSVSSYNEQFF	TGTGCCAGCAGCTTGGGGTCGGTCAGTTCCTACAATGAGCAGTTCTTC
TRBV29-1	few	TRBD2	TRBJ2-2	CSVGVGSGLVAGELFF	TGCAGCGTTGGAGTGGGTTCGGGACTAGTCGCCGGGGAGCTGTTTTTT
TRBV7-2	-	-	TRBJ2-7	CASSTQQGSYEQYF	TGTGCCAGCAGCACCCAACAGGGTTCCTACGAGCAGTACTTC
TRBV7-9	few	TRBD2	TRBJ2-1	CASSRLAGGPHEQFF	TGTGCCAGCAGCAGACTAGCGGGAGGGCCGCATGAGCAGTTCTTC
TRBV7-2	-	-	TRBJ2-1	CASSLILLSSYNEQFF	TGTGCCAGCAGCTTAATTCTATTGTCGTCCTACAATGAGCAGTTCTTC
TRBV20-1	few	TRBD2	TRBJ2-5	CSARPSGVQETQYF	TGCAGTGCTAGGCCTAGCGGGGTACAAGAGACCCAGTACTTC
TRBV24-1	few	TRBD1	TRBJ2-5	CATSDFGTAETQYF	TGTGCCACCAGTGATTTCGGGACAGCGGAGACCCAGTACTTC
TRBV20-1	-	-	TRBJ2-5	CSAQPAQGGVASETQYF	TGCAGTGCTCAACCGGCCCAAGGGGGGGTTGCTTCAGAGACCCAGTACTTC
TRBV6-5	-	-	TRBJ2-5	CACGEETQYF	TGTGCCTGCGGCGAAGAGACCCAGTACTTC
TRBV11-2	-	-	TRBJ1-4	CASSVGRWGIDGATNEKLFF	TGTGCCAGCAGCGTTGGGAGGTGGGGAATCGACGGGGCAACTAATGAAAAACTGTTTTTT
TRBV15	few	-	TRBJ2-5	CATSRGTPRGTQETQYF	TGTGCCACCAGCAGAGGGACTCCTCGGGGGACGCAAGAGACCCAGTACTTC
TRBV12-5	-	TRBD1	TRBJ1-6	CASGFFPPGQLNSPLHF	TGTGCTAGTGGGTTTTTCCCCCCGGGACAGCTTAATTCACCCCTCCACTTT
TRBV27	-	TRBD1	TRBJ1-2	CASSRGGQGAFDGYTF	TGTGCCAGCAGTCGCGGGGGACAGGGGGCTTTTGATGGCTACACCTTC
TRBV23-1	-	-	TRBJ2-1	CASSQPVGVKSSYNEQFF	TGCGCCAGCAGTCAACCCGTAGGGGTTAAGAGCTCCTACAATGAGCAGTTCTTC
TRBV28	-	TRBD1	TRBJ1-5	CASSYWGQNQPQHF	TGTGCCAGCAGTTATTGGGGACAGAATCAGCCCCAGCATTTT
TRBV7-2	few	-	TRBJ2-2	CASSPYVTGELFF	TGTGCCAGCAGCCCGTACGTCACCGGGGAGCTGTTTTTT
TRBV29-1	-	-	TRBJ1-1	CSLRVRNTEAFF	TGCAGCCTCAGGGTGAGGAACACTGAAGCTTTCTTT
TRBV20-1	-	TRBD2	TRBJ2-3	CSAGGSSGFTDTQYF	TGCAGTGCCGGGGGGAGTAGCGGATTCACAGATACGCAGTATTTT
TRBV6-2/TRBV6-3	few	TRBD2	TRBJ2-1	CASTPSSGRGDEQFF	TGTGCCAGCACTCCCAGTAGCGGGAGGGGGGATGAGCAGTTCTTC
TRBV11-1	-	-	TRBJ2-2	CASSLAPLLELFF	TGTGCCAGCAGCTTAGCGCCCCTATTGGAGCTGTTTTTT
TRBV18	-	-	TRBJ2-5	CASSPLDVGETQYF	TGTGCCAGCTCACCACTCGACGTTGGGGAGACCCAGTACTTC
TRBV7-6	-	-	TRBJ2-2	CASSHRDFGGGELFF	TGTGCCAGCAGCCACCGAGACTTCGGGGGTGGGGAGCTGTTTTTT
TRBV5-1	few	TRBD2	TRBJ2-2	CASQGAGLKTGELFF	TGCGCCAGCCAAGGAGCGGGACTAAAAACCGGGGAGCTGTTTTTT
TRBV5-4	-	-	TRBJ2-1	CASSLRTLWNEQFF	TGTGCCAGCAGCCTACGGACCTTGTGGAATGAGCAGTTCTTC
TRBV19	many	TRBD1	TRBJ1-6	CASSIRKTGTGYSPLHF	TGTGCCAGTAGTATCAGGAAGACCGGGACAGGGTATTCACCCCTCCACTTT
TRBV4-3	-	-	TRBJ2-7	CASSQQTTTADVSYEQYF	TGCGCCAGCAGCCAACAGACTACAACAGCGGACGTTTCCTACGAGCAGTACTTC
TRBV6-5	few	TRBD2	TRBJ2-1	CASSDRLAGYNEQFF	TGTGCCAGCAGTGACCGACTAGCGGGCTACAATGAGCAGTTCTTC
TRBV7-2	few	-	TRBJ1-2	CASSSPGRQNGYTF	TGTGCCAGCAGCTCCCCGGGACGCCAGAACGGCTACACCTTC